This entry features one TCR beta chain sequence. Its antigen is not identified. Assay used: immunoSEQ multiplex PCR; TCRdb lists only in-frame clones, some missing. Of some 350,000 clones listed, under 80% are singletons. The data were obtained in a study of shared clonotypes between healthy human individuals. Turning to the study itself: There were three CD4 naive, three CD4 memory, two CD8 naive and one CD8 memory plates per donor. Study-wide findings and caveats: Four donors had 4% to 6.5% of their naive CD4 clonotypes in common.

The CDR3 sequence is 14 residues long. This receptor was taken from a young man in good health. The gene calls are TRBV12-1 and TRBJ2-3; the table assigns TRBD2, which was not confirmed against the DNA. TRBV12-1 is a known pseudogene. The sequenced sample was memory CD4+ T cells sorted from blood. Subset given: CD45RA-negative fraction. The DNA of the CDR3 is TGTGCCAGCAGCTTTCAGCGGGAGGGAGATACGCAGTATTTT. This codes for CASSFQREGDTQYF.